This T cell receptor (beta chain) comes out of a study of T cells in tuberculosis. Sequencing used immunoSEQ multiplex PCR; TCRdb keeps in-frame clones, though not all of them. The sample carries about 59,000 clones, around 81% recorded once. Sorting used thawed, overnight-rested PBMC stained with anti-CD3, a viability dye and GMM-loaded CD1B tetramer. The CD1B tetramers carried C32 glucose monomycolate purified from Rhodococcus equi. This CDR3 is built from 13 residues. The V end lost 8 bases, the J end lost 5 bases, and 13 bases lay between the germline ends. The germline V gene encodes CDR1 MNHEY and CDR2 SMNVEV (reference sequence).

The sequence was collected from an adult woman with latent tuberculosis. The rearrangement joins TRBV27 to TRBJ2-1, with D uncertain. Sequenced material: CD1b-GMM tetramer-negative cells sorted from PBMCs. As DNA, the CDR3 is TGTGCCAGCGCCTTCAGGCAAAACAATGAGCAGTTCTTC. It yields the protein CASAFRQNNEQFF.